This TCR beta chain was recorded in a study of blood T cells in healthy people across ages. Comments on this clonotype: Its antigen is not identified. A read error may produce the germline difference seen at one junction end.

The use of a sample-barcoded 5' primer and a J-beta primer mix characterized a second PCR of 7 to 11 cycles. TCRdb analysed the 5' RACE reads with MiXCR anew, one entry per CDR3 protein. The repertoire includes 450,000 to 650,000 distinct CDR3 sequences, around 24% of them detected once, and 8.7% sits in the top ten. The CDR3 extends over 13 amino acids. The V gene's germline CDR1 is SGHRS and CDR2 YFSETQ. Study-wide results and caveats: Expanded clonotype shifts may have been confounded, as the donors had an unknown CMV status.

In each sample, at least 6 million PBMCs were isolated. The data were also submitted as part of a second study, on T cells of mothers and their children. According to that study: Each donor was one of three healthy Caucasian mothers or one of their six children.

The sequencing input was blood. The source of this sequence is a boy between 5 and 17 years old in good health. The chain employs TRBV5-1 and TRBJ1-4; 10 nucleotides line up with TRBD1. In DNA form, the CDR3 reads TGCGCCAGCAGCCGCGGGACAGGGGAAAAACCGTTTTTT. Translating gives CASSRGTGEKPFF.